A selection of T cell receptor beta chains follows, all from one sample in a study of OX40 agonist ivuxolimab in advanced cancers. TCRdb's table, derived via immunoSEQ multiplex PCR, lists solely in-frame clones and lacks some. The profile shows roughly 70,000 clones, 86% of them singletons. The source was CD4+ or CD8+ T cells sorted from blood, collected in a trial of the OX40 agonist ivuxolimab. Receptors were obtained from an adult with an advanced solid tumor such as melanoma, head and neck, liver or kidney cancer. Both conserved end residues are part of each CDR3. The D gene is left open where the match is weak. Rows may omit the clone size; those that give it use once, few, many or a size class.

TRBV6-1	TRBD1	.	TRBJ2-1	TGTGCCAGCAGTGAGGCCCCCGGGACAGCCTACAATGAGCAGTTCTTC	CASSEAPGTAYNEQFF
TRBV29-1	TRBD1	.	TRBJ1-4	TGCAGCGTTCTCCCGGGACAGGGAGGTGAAAAACTGTTTTTT	CSVLPGQGGEKLFF
TRBV7-7	.	.	TRBJ1-3	TGTGCTAGCAGCACGGGACCGTCCTCTGGAAACACCATATATTTT	CASSTGPSSGNTIYF
TRBV6-5	.	.	TRBJ1-5	TGTGCCAGCAGCGCCCTTATTAGCAATCAGCCCCAGCATTTT	CASSALISNQPQHF
TRBV14	TRBD1	few	TRBJ2-7	TGTGCCAGCAGCTTCGGGACAGGCTCCTACGAGCAGTACTTC	CASSFGTGSYEQYF
TRBV6-1	.	.	TRBJ1-1	TGTGCCAGCAGTGAAGAAGACGGAATGAACACTGAAGCTTTCTTT	CASSEEDGMNTEAFF
TRBV5-1	.	once	TRBJ1-5	TGCGCCAGCAGCTTGGAAGGGGGGTGGGCTCAGCCCCAGCATTTT	CASSLEGGWAQPQHF
TRBV14	.	once	TRBJ2-3	TGTGCCAGCAGCCGCCGACGGGGCGGTCTCACAGATACGCAGTATTTT	CASSRRRGGLTDTQYF
TRBV19	TRBD1	.	TRBJ1-5	TGTGCCAGTAGTATGAAGAGGACAGGGAATCAGCCCCAGCATTTT	CASSMKRTGNQPQHF
TRBV25-1	.	.	TRBJ1-5	TGTGCCAGCAAGGGGGTCGGTCAGCCCCAGCATTTT	CASKGVGQPQHF
TRBV10-3	.	once	TRBJ1-2	TGTGCCATCAGTGCTCAGACGTATGACTACACCTTC	CAISAQTYDYTF
TRBV4-1	.	.	TRBJ2-7	TGCGCCAGCAGCCAAGGGAGTCTTAATCAGAAACGGGAGCAGTACTTC	CASSQGSLNQKREQYF
TRBV7-3	.	.	TRBJ2-2	TGTGCCAGCAGCTTACAGGGGCGCAGGACCGGGGAGCTGTTTTTT	CASSLQGRRTGELFF
TRBV6-5	.	.	TRBJ2-7	TGTGCCAGCACGTACAGGGACAACGAGCAGTACTTC	CASTYRDNEQYF
TRBV6-4	.	.	TRBJ1-2	TGTGCCAGCAGTGAGGGCGGGGAGTATGGCTACACCTTC	CASSEGGEYGYTF
TRBV6-5	.	.	TRBJ2-3	TGTGCCAGCAGCGCCTCGCGTAGCACAGATACGCAGTATTTT	CASSASRSTDTQYF
TRBV11-3	.	.	TRBJ1-1	TGTGCCAGCAGCTTAGTACAGGAAGCTTTCTTT	CASSLVQEAFF
TRBV14	.	.	TRBJ1-1	TGTGCCAGCAGCCAGAACATGGACACTGAAGCTTTCTTT	CASSQNMDTEAFF
TRBV6-6	.	.	TRBJ1-1	TGTGCCAGCAGTTCCAGATGGGACACTGAAGCTTTCTTT	CASSSRWDTEAFF
TRBV29-1	.	.	TRBJ2-6	TGCAGCGTCACCGAATCCGGGGCCAACGTCCTGACTTTC	CSVTESGANVLTF
TRBV5-1	.	.	TRBJ2-6	TGCGCCAGCACTTATCAGAACGATCTGTTCTCTGGGGCCAACGTCCTGACTTTC	CASTYQNDLFSGANVLTF
TRBV7-3	.	few	TRBJ1-1	TGTGCCAGCAGCTTAGCACAGTGGACTGAAGCTTTCTTT	CASSLAQWTEAFF
TRBV27	TRBD1	.	TRBJ1-5	TGTGCCAGCAGTCCGGGACAGGGAACCTATAGCAATCAGCCCCAGCATTTT	CASSPGQGTYSNQPQHF
TRBV14	TRBD1	.	TRBJ1-3	TGTGCCAGCAGCCTTTTCCTGACAGGGGGTGGAAACACCATATATTTT	CASSLFLTGGGNTIYF
TRBV4-3	.	.	TRBJ1-2	TGCGCCAGCAGCCAAGACGTACAGGGAACGATCTATGGCTACACCTTC	CASSQDVQGTIYGYTF
TRBV5-4	.	.	TRBJ1-3	TGTGCCAGCAGCTTGGTCAGGTCTGATGTGGGAAACACCATATATTTT	CASSLVRSDVGNTIYF
TRBV27	TRBD1	.	TRBJ1-3	TGTGCCAGCAGTCCTCGACAGGGGGGGACTGGAAACACCATATATTTT	CASSPRQGGTGNTIYF
TRBV27	TRBD1	.	TRBJ2-5	TGTGCCAGCAAGGACAGGGGGCTTTCGGAGACCCAGTACTTC	CASKDRGLSETQYF
TRBV9	TRBD2	.	TRBJ2-2	TGTGCCAGCAGCGTAGTGCTAGCGGGAGAGCTGTTTTTT	CASSVVLAGELFF
TRBV7-2	TRBD2	.	TRBJ2-1	TGTGCCAGCAGCTTCGCTAGCGGGGGCGGAATCAATGAGCAGTTCTTC	CASSFASGGGINEQFF
TRBV4-3	TRBD1	.	TRBJ1-6	TGCGCCAGCAGCCAACAAAAGACAGGGACATGGAGCTCCTATAATTCACCCCTCCACTTT	CASSQQKTGTWSSYNSPLHF
TRBV19	TRBD2	.	TRBJ2-3	TGTGCCAGTAACCCAGTGGGGGGGGCAGATACGCAGTATTTT	CASNPVGGADTQYF
TRBV25-1	TRBD2	.	TRBJ2-1	TGTGCCAGCAGTGAACCCCGACTAGCGGGGAGCAATGAGCAGTTCTTC	CASSEPRLAGSNEQFF
TRBV5-6	TRBD1	.	TRBJ2-5	TGTGCCAGCAGATCGACAGGGGGAGGAGAGACCCAGTACTTC	CASRSTGGGETQYF
TRBV28	TRBD1	.	TRBJ1-5	TGTGCCAGCAGCTCCCTAGGGGGCGCGGGGCAGCCCCAGCATTTT	CASSSLGGAGQPQHF
TRBV6-5	TRBD1	.	TRBJ1-5	TGTGCCAGCAGGACAGGGATTAGCAATCAGCCCCAGCATTTT	CASRTGISNQPQHF
TRBV5-1	TRBD1	once	TRBJ1-5	TGCGCCAGCAGCACAGGGGAAGGCGGCAATCAGCCCCAGCATTTT	CASSTGEGGNQPQHF
TRBV7-9	TRBD1	.	TRBJ1-1	TGTGCCAGCAGCCGTCCAACAGGGGACACTGAAGCTTTCTTT	CASSRPTGDTEAFF
TRBV4-2	.	.	TRBJ2-5	TGTGCCAGCAGCCAAGACGGAAGCGGGACCCAGTACTTC	CASSQDGSGTQYF
TRBV9	.	.	TRBJ1-6	TGTGCCAGCAGCGTAGATATGGGTGGTTCACCCCTCCACTTT	CASSVDMGGSPLHF
TRBV15	.	few	TRBJ2-7	TGTGCCACCAGCAGAGGAGGGGGGAGCGAGTACGAGCAGTACTTC	CATSRGGGSEYEQYF
TRBV6-5	TRBD2	.	TRBJ2-7	TGTGCCAGCATGACAAGCGGGGGCTACGAGCAGTACTTC	CASMTSGGYEQYF
TRBV7-7	.	.	TRBJ2-2	TGTGCCAGCAGCCTCGAGATGGGAGGGGGCGGCACCGGGGAGCTGTTTTTT	CASSLEMGGGGTGELFF
TRBV7-9	.	.	TRBJ2-1	TGTGCCAGCAGCCAGGGGGGGGAAAGTGAGCAGTTCTTC	CASSQGGESEQFF
TRBV7-2	TRBD1	.	TRBJ1-1	TGTGCCAGCAGCAGGACAGGGAACACTGAAGCTTTCTTT	CASSRTGNTEAFF